Here is one T cell receptor (beta chain) with its context. This table comes from immunoSEQ multiplex PCR, and its TCRdb copy is limited to in-frame clones, with some not included. The table includes more than 50,000 clones, 87% detected once. The data originate from a study of technical replicates of blood from a few donors. The CDR3 sequence is 14 residues long. V dropped 0 bases and J dropped 5 bases, with 11 bases sitting between them. The germline gives CDR1 MGHRA, CDR2 YSYEKL. Input material: PBMCs. The TCR comes from a human donor in good health. Some clones in this sample may be carry-over from other donors' samples. V usage is TRBV4-1 and J usage is TRBJ2-7; D ambiguous. The CDR3 reads CASSQEFGSHEQYF. The CDR3 DNA reads as TGCGCCAGCAGCCAAGAGTTCGGGTCCCACGAGCAGTACTTC.